A single sample gave rise to the 28 T cell receptor beta chains below, sequenced in a study of shared clonotypes between healthy human individuals. Data came from immunoSEQ multiplex PCR; TCRdb stores just in-frame clones and leaves some out. The sample holds more than 450,000 clones; approximately 79% are singletons and the top ten take 10% to 15%. The sequencing input was PBMCs. All receptors come from a woman aged 40 to 50 in good health. Some clones in this sample may be carry-over from other donors' samples.

CDR3 coding DNA: TGTGCCAGCAGCCAAGATCGAACCCAGGCTGTCTATGGCTACACCTTC. Its translation: CASSQDRTQAVYGYTF. The chain couples TRBV4-2 to TRBJ1-2; D ambiguous. Per the germline V gene, CDR1 is LGHNA and CDR2 is YNFKEQ. The V end lost 0 bases, the J end lost 4 bases, and 15 bases lay between the germline ends. CDR3 length equals 16 residues.

In regard to this clone: The junction departs from germline at one end; a sequencing error may be responsible. In nucleotides, the CDR3 is TGTGCCAGCAGCTCGGCCGGGACTAGCGGGAGGCCTACCTTC. The encoded protein is CASSSAGTSGRPTF. The J gene is TRBJ2-7, the V gene TRBV5-4; 15 bases fit TRBD2. This CDR3 spans 14 amino acids. Germline lookup yields CDR1 SGHNT and CDR2 YYREEE (reference sequence).

The table lists this clone with a count of one. J is TRBJ1-4 and V is TRBV27; tentative D call: TRBD1 (6 bases). This CDR3 region has 16 residues. The V end was cut by 8 bases, the J end by 8 bases, with 24 bases between. Germline V gene data show CDR1 as MNHEY and CDR2 as SMNVEV (reference sequence). This chain's CDR3 is CASSPQQGTGGEKLFF. The CDR3 DNA sequence: TGTGCCAGCTCTCCCCAGCAGGGGACCGGGGGCGAAAAACTGTTTTTT.

The V gene is TRBV29-1, the J gene TRBJ2-1, with D possibly called TRBD1 or TRBD2 (5 bases each). Per the germline V gene, CDR1 is SQVTM and CDR2 is ANQGSEA. The CDR3 covers 17 residues. The germline V and J ends were trimmed by 6 bases and 1 base, with 22 bases remaining between them. CDR3 DNA sequence: TGCAGCGTAAGAGGGAGTCCGAAGGGACGGTCCTACAATGAGCAGTTCTTC. The encoded protein is CSVRGSPKGRSYNEQFF.

A single count supports this clone. The chain carries TRBV5-1 and TRBJ2-1; 10 positions agree with TRBD2. There are 15 residues in the CDR3. The junction had 5 bases not matched to a gene; V was cut back by 3 bases and J by 5 bases. Germline CDR1 is SGHRS and CDR2 is YFSETQ. The CDR3 DNA reads as TGCGCCAGCAGCTCGTTAGCGGGAGGACACAATGAGCAGTTCTTC. Protein product: CASSSLAGGHNEQFF.

The chain links TRBV19 to TRBJ2-2; D possibly corresponds to TRBD2 (6 bases). The CDR3 consists of 18 residues. CDR1 is LNHDA and CDR2 is SQIVND in the germline V gene (reference sequence). Trimming shortened V by 4 bases and J by 0 bases, and 18 bases separated the two germline ends. CDR3 sequence: CASSTPTSSPSNTGELFF. As DNA, the CDR3 is TGTGCCAGTAGTACCCCGACTAGTTCTCCCTCGAACACCGGGGAGCTGTTTTTT.

The chain combines TRBV28 with TRBJ2-3; TRBD2 matches at 8 bases. Trimming at V came to 6 bases and at J to 1 base, leaving 6 bases not matched to a gene. The CDR3 consists of 15 residues. Germline lookup yields CDR1 MDHEN and CDR2 SYDVKM. The CDR3 reads CASSSGGHRTDTQYF. DNA of the CDR3: TGTGCCAGCAGCTCGGGGGGGCACCGCACAGATACGCAGTATTTT.

As concerns this clone: A far larger clone is off by one base, so a read error is likely. Other DNA sequences from this sample encode an identical CDR3 as well. This rearrangement joins TRBV7-3 to TRBJ2-2; 7 bases map to TRBD2. This CDR3 is built from 16 residues. Germline CDR1 reads SGHTA; CDR2 reads FQGTGA. V lost 1 base and J lost 2; bases outside the gene matches: 4. The CDR3 is CASSLRGGRNTGELFF. CDR3 nucleotide sequence: TGTGCCAGCAGCTTAAGGGGCGGGAGAAACACCGGGGAGCTGTTTTTT. The complete variable domain, with remaining parts taken from reference TRBV7-3 and TRBJ2-2, reads GAGVSQTPSNKVTEKGKYVELRCDPISGHTALYWYRQSLGQGPEFLIYFQGTGAADDSGLPNDRFFAVRPEGSVSTLKIQRTERGDSAVYLCASSLRGGRNTGELFFGEGSRLTVL.

In DNA, the CDR3 is TGCGCCAGCAGCCCTGTGACTAGCGGCCCCTACGAGCAGTACTTC. It is translated as CASSPVTSGPYEQYF. This chain uses TRBV5-1 with TRBJ2-7; 9 bases align to TRBD2. Germline-derived CDR1 and CDR2 are SGHRS and YFSETQ. CDR3 length equals 15 residues. V was pared by 4 bases and J by 2 bases, with 7 bases of the junction left unmatched. Full variable domain (rest looked up from reference TRBV5-1 and TRBJ2-7): KAGVTQTPRYLIKTRGQQVTLSCSPISGHRSVSWYQQTPGQGLQFLFEYFSETQRNKGNFPGRFSGRQFSNSRSEMNVSTLELGDSALYLCASSPVTSGPYEQYFGPGTRLTVT.

The rearrangement uses TRBV9 and TRBJ1-3; perhaps TRBD1 as D (5 bases). There are 16 residues in the CDR3. Germline V CDR1 and CDR2: SGDLS, YYNGEE. The V end was cut by 0 bases, the J end by 0 bases, with 10 bases between. CDR3 sequence (DNA): TGTGCCAGCAGCGTAGTTGGGGCTGTCTCTGGAAACACCATATATTTT. Translating gives CASSVVGAVSGNTIYF.

As DNA, the CDR3 is TGTGCCAGCAAAGACAGCGCCTACGAGCAGTACTTC. Protein sequence: CASKDSAYEQYF. The chain links TRBV7-8 to TRBJ2-7, with a tentative D call TRBD1 (5 bases). The V gene's germline CDR1 is SGHVS and CDR2 FQNEAQ. The V and J ends lost 7 bases and 2 bases respectively, with 9 bases between them. This CDR3 region has 12 residues.

On this clone: This sample also contains other DNA sequences that code for the same CDR3. The V call is TRBV6-1, the J call TRBJ2-5; D is uncertain. Germline V gene sequence: CDR1 MNHNS, CDR2 SASEGT. V lost 1 base and J 2 bases, leaving 8 bases between the germline ends. The CDR3 consists of 14 residues. As DNA, the CDR3 is TGTGCCAGCAGTGAAGTTGGCAGGCAAGAGACCCAGTACTTC. Translated, it gives CASSEVGRQETQYF.

The rearrangement links TRBV19 to TRBJ1-4; D is ambiguous. This CDR3 comprises 15 residues. Trimming took off 7 bases at V and 0 bases at J, with 12 bases between the two ends. Germline CDR1 reads LNHDA; CDR2 reads SQIVND (reference sequence). CDR3 protein: CASTVWHSTNEKLFF. DNA of the CDR3: TGTGCCAGTACTGTTTGGCATTCAACTAATGAAAAACTGTTTTTT. Full variable domain (rest looked up from reference TRBV19 and TRBJ1-4): DGGITQSPKYLFRKEGQNVTLSCEQNLNHDAMYWYRQDPGQGLRLIYYSQIVNDFQKGDIAEGYSVSREKKESFPLTVTSAQKNPTAFYLCASTVWHSTNEKLFFGSGTQLSVL.

The genes are TRBV9 and TRBJ1-3; 9 nucleotides line up with TRBD1. The V gene end was trimmed by 4 bases and the J gene end by 2 bases; junction bases not matched to a gene: 13. The germline V gene has CDR1 SGDLS and CDR2 YYNGEE. The CDR3 is 18 amino acids. This CDR3 reads CASSPSPGTGRAGNTIYF. The CDR3 region has the DNA TGTGCCAGCAGCCCCAGTCCCGGGACAGGGAGAGCTGGAAACACCATATATTTT.

As DNA, the CDR3 is TGTGCCAGCAGTGAATTTGGGGTTTTGGCCTACCAAGAGACCCAGTACTTC. Its protein product is CASSEFGVLAYQETQYF. V is TRBV2 and J is TRBJ2-5; D is undetermined. The CDR3 is 17 amino acids. Per germline, CDR1 SNHLY and CDR2 FYNNEI. V was cut by 2 bases and J by 0 bases, with 16 bases left in between.

In this sample, this clone turned up a few times. The chain is built from TRBV7-9 and TRBJ2-1; 9 nucleotides match TRBD2. Trimming at V came to 5 bases and at J to 9 bases, leaving 11 bases not matched to a gene. The CDR3 is made up of 15 amino acids. CDR1 SEHNR and CDR2 FQNEAQ come from the germline V gene (reference sequence). In DNA form, the CDR3 reads TGTGCCAGCAGCCAAGCGGGAGGTACATATACTGAGCAGTTCTTC. Its protein product is CASSQAGGTYTEQFF.

The V gene is TRBV5-6, the J gene TRBJ2-5, with 12 positions matching TRBD1. The junction had 9 bases not matched to a gene; V was cut back by 4 bases and J by 11 bases. The CDR3 is made up of 14 amino acids. Germline assignment: CDR1 SGHDT and CDR2 YYEEEE. The CDR3 loop reads CASSGDRGLGEQYF. The CDR3 DNA reads TGTGCCAGCAGCGGGGACAGGGGGCTCGGTGAGCAGTACTTC.

The genes are TRBV5-1 and TRBJ2-7; the match to TRBD2 covers 14 bases. CDR1 and CDR2 from the germline V gene are SGHRS and YFSETQ. The CDR3 loop spans 17 amino acids. The trim removed 2 bases at V and 0 bases at J, leaving 4 bases unmatched. The CDR3 protein is CASSFRTSGRHSYEQYF. CDR3 nucleotides: TGCGCCAGCAGCTTCCGGACTAGCGGGAGGCACTCCTACGAGCAGTACTTC.

V and J are TRBV11-2 and TRBJ2-7, with TRBD2 identical over 9 bases. Germline V CDR1 and CDR2: SGHAT, FQNNGV. V shed 7 bases, J shed 4 bases, and the junction held 17 bases outside the gene matches. This CDR3 is 17 amino acids long. CDR3 protein: CASTPRHLAGEKYEQYF. CDR3 coding DNA: TGTGCCAGCACCCCGCGCCACTTAGCGGGAGAAAAATACGAGCAGTACTTC.

This clone was observed at least ten times. The chain has TRBV30 and TRBJ1-1; no firm D call. Between the trimmed V and J ends, which lost 0 bases and 6 bases, there was a span of 14 bases. This CDR3 contains 14 residues. Germline V CDR1 and CDR2: GTSNPN, SVGIG (reference sequence). As DNA, the CDR3 is TGTGCCTGGAGTGTAACCCCCCAAAAGCCTGAAGCTTTCTTT. This encodes CAWSVTPQKPEAFF.

Of note for this clone: At the DNA level, this CDR3 is encoded by other sequences in the same sample as well. The chain has TRBV5-1 and TRBJ2-2; weak D call: TRBD2 (5 bases). From germline, CDR1 is SGHRS and CDR2 YFSETQ. The CDR3 contains 16 residues. Trimming removed 0 bases at V and 0 bases at J, with 9 bases between. CDR3 nucleotide sequence: TGCGCCAGCAGCTTGGTACTAGGCCCGAACACCGGGGAGCTGTTTTTT. Its protein product is CASSLVLGPNTGELFF.

V and J are TRBV27 and TRBJ1-1, with D possibly TRBD1 on 5 matching bases. The ends were cut back, 5 bases at V and 4 bases at J, with 14 bases in the middle. The CDR3 runs to 14 residues. The germline V gene has CDR1 MNHEY and CDR2 SMNVEV (reference sequence). CDR3 residues: CASSPGGFGTEAFF. CDR3 in DNA: TGTGCCAGCAGTCCCGGGGGTTTCGGCACTGAAGCTTTCTTT.

V usage is TRBV7-2 and J usage is TRBJ2-7; D possibly matches TRBD1 or TRBD2 (5 bases each). The CDR3 is made up of 13 amino acids. CDR1 SGHTA and CDR2 FQGNSA come from the germline V gene. V lost 4 bases, J lost 2 bases, and 9 bases lay in between. The CDR3 reads CASSWGTPYEQYF. Written as DNA, the CDR3 is TGTGCCAGCAGCTGGGGGACGCCCTACGAGCAGTACTTC.

This clone was found a few times. The chain links TRBV14 to TRBJ1-2; the match to TRBD1 covers 7 bases. Trimming cost V 3 bases and J 5 bases; bases outside gene matches: 3. Germline V lookup: CDR1 SGHDN, CDR2 FVKESK. CDR3 length equals 13 residues. The CDR3 region is CASSQGQSYGYTF. Written as DNA, the CDR3 is TGTGCCAGCAGCCAGGGACAGAGTTATGGCTACACCTTC.

The chain joins TRBV29-1 to TRBJ2-2; perhaps TRBD2 as D (6 bases). Trimming removed 4 bases at V and 4 bases at J, with 16 bases between. CDR1 and CDR2 from the germline V gene are SQVTM and ANQGSEA. The CDR3 covers 15 residues. CDR3 DNA sequence: TGCAGCGTTGTTTGGCTAGCGCCTAGCACCGGGGAGCTGTTTTTT. Translating it yields CSVVWLAPSTGELFF.

The chain is built from TRBV6-5 and TRBJ2-7; TRBD2 aligns across 12 bases. Germline V lookup: CDR1 MNHEY, CDR2 SVGAGI. The CDR3 loop spans 14 amino acids. Trimming removed 6 bases from V and 5 bases from J; junction bases left unmatched: 5. CDR3 sequence: CASSRGLAGNEQYF. Here the CDR3 DNA reads TGTGCCAGCAGCCGCGGACTAGCGGGAAACGAGCAGTACTTC.

This sequence joins TRBV5-1 and TRBJ1-3; unclear D gene. Germline CDR1 is SGHRS and CDR2 is YFSETQ. With 0 bases removed from V and 0 bases from J, the gap between germline ends came to 10 bases. CDR3 length: 16 residues. The CDR3 protein is CASSLEGISSGNTIYF. For the CDR3, the DNA is TGCGCCAGCAGCTTGGAAGGGATCAGCTCTGGAAACACCATATATTTT.

The table lists this clone with a few counts. The V call is TRBV11-2, the J call TRBJ2-7, with D perhaps matching TRBD2 (5 bases). The CDR3 has 15 residues. Germline V gene sequence: CDR1 SGHAT, CDR2 FQNNGV. V gave up 5 bases and J gave up 3 bases, with 17 bases separating them. CDR3 loop: CASSLAPEGDYEQYF. The CDR3 DNA is TGTGCCAGCAGCCTCGCCCCAGAGGGCGACTACGAGCAGTACTTC.